The T cell receptor beta chain described here comes from a study of tumor-infiltrating lymphocytes in localized non-small cell lung cancer. Study background: Each patient gave resected tumor and non-adjacent uninvolved lung tissue.

Some clones are missing from TCRdb's copy, which holds only in-frame ones; the method was immunoSEQ multiplex PCR. There are over 9,000 clones in the sample; 70% to 90% occur only once, and about 7.8% lies in the top ten. The CDR3 length is 15 residues. CDR1 is SQVTM, CDR2 ANQGSEA, per germline. Trimming removed 4 bases at V and 5 bases at J, with 21 bases between. Sequencing input: uninvolved lung tissue not adjacent to the tumor. The gene calls are TRBV29-1 and TRBJ2-7; D might be TRBD2 (7 bases). The receptor comes from a human donor with non-small cell lung cancer. The CDR3 is CSVVGGAVGFNEQYF. CDR3 bases: TGCAGCGTTGTTGGGGGGGCAGTGGGGTTCAACGAGCAGTACTTC.